The rows below give T cell receptor beta chains drawn from one sample of a study of cytomegalovirus exposure and HLA in healthy donors. The method was immunoSEQ multiplex PCR; TCRdb's version includes in-frame clones alone and lacks a portion of them. The sample carries approximately 60,000 clones, 70% to 85% recorded once. The source material was PBMCs. All receptors come from a man in his forties in good health and CMV-seronegative. The CDR3 runs from the conserved cysteine through the conserved F or W. The order of the fields is J gene, D gene, clone size, V gene, CDR3 DNA, CDR3 protein. D genes are given only for firm matches. Clone size appears in some rows only: once, few, many, or a class for an expanded clone.

J gene: TRBJ2-3
D gene: TRBD2
clone size: NA
V gene: TRBV11-2
CDR3 DNA: TGTGCCAGCAGCTTCGACGGGGGGGCAACTAGCACAGATACGCAGTATTTT
CDR3 protein: CASSFDGGATSTDTQYF

J gene: TRBJ1-1
D gene: TRBD1
clone size: NA
V gene: TRBV11-3
CDR3 DNA: TGTGCCAGCAGCTCAATGACAGGGGGTGAAGCTTTCTTT
CDR3 protein: CASSSMTGGEAFF

J gene: TRBJ1-6
D gene: TRBD1
clone size: NA
V gene: TRBV5-5
CDR3 DNA: TGTGCCAGCAGCTTGTTGACAGGGCATAGAGATAATTCACCTCTCCACTTT
CDR3 protein: CASSLLTGHRDNSPLHF

J gene: TRBJ1-1
D gene: NA
clone size: few
V gene: TRBV5-5
CDR3 DNA: TGTGCCAGCAGCTTGGATCCAGTAATGAACACTGAAGCTTTCTTT
CDR3 protein: CASSLDPVMNTEAFF

J gene: TRBJ2-1
D gene: NA
clone size: NA
V gene: TRBV15
CDR3 DNA: TGTGCCACCAGCAGAGATCTGGGCAACGGTGAGCAGTTCTTC
CDR3 protein: CATSRDLGNGEQFF

J gene: TRBJ2-1
D gene: NA
clone size: NA
V gene: TRBV10-3
CDR3 DNA: TGTGCCATCAGTGGAGCGGGCGTACAGGAGCAGTTCTTC
CDR3 protein: CAISGAGVQEQFF

J gene: TRBJ2-3
D gene: NA
clone size: NA
V gene: TRBV5-4
CDR3 DNA: TGTGCCAGCAGCCTTGGGAGGGGGGTTACTAGCACAGATACGCAGTATTTT
CDR3 protein: CASSLGRGVTSTDTQYF

J gene: TRBJ2-2
D gene: NA
clone size: few
V gene: TRBV2
CDR3 DNA: TGTGCCAGCAGTGAAACAGGAACCGGGGAGCTGTTTTTT
CDR3 protein: CASSETGTGELFF

J gene: TRBJ2-1
D gene: TRBD2
clone size: NA
V gene: TRBV18
CDR3 DNA: TGTGCCAGCTCGGGAGCACTAGCGGGGGGAAACAATGAGCAGTTCTTC
CDR3 protein: CASSGALAGGNNEQFF

J gene: TRBJ2-3
D gene: TRBD1
clone size: NA
V gene: TRBV11-3
CDR3 DNA: TGTGCCAGCAGCCGCCGACAGGGGGCTACAGATACGCAGTATTTT
CDR3 protein: CASSRRQGATDTQYF

J gene: TRBJ1-3
D gene: NA
clone size: NA
V gene: TRBV4-3
CDR3 DNA: TGCGCCAGCAGCCAAGATCTTGCGGTGAATGGAAACACCATATATTTT
CDR3 protein: CASSQDLAVNGNTIYF

J gene: TRBJ1-1
D gene: NA
clone size: NA
V gene: TRBV28
CDR3 DNA: TGTGCCAGCAGTTCCCAGGGTCCGTACACTGAAGCTTTCTTT
CDR3 protein: CASSSQGPYTEAFF

J gene: TRBJ2-3
D gene: TRBD2
clone size: NA
V gene: TRBV29-1
CDR3 DNA: TGCAGCGTTGAAGTAAGCGGGGGGGTATATACGCAGTATTTT
CDR3 protein: CSVEVSGGVYTQYF

J gene: TRBJ2-1
D gene: TRBD2
clone size: NA
V gene: TRBV10-3
CDR3 DNA: TGTGCCTCCAGACAATTAGCGGGGGGTCGGAATGAGCAGTTCTTC
CDR3 protein: CASRQLAGGRNEQFF

J gene: TRBJ2-1
D gene: NA
clone size: NA
V gene: TRBV10-2
CDR3 DNA: TGCGCCAGCATGATGACTGGGAGCTCCTACAATGAGCAGTTCTTC
CDR3 protein: CASMMTGSSYNEQFF

J gene: TRBJ1-2
D gene: NA
clone size: NA
V gene: TRBV30
CDR3 DNA: TGTGCCTGTCCGAGGTCGGGTAACTATGGCTACACCTTC
CDR3 protein: CACPRSGNYGYTF

J gene: TRBJ1-3
D gene: TRBD1
clone size: NA
V gene: TRBV29-1
CDR3 DNA: TGCAGCGTTGATTCGGGACAGGGGACTGGAAACACCATATATTTT
CDR3 protein: CSVDSGQGTGNTIYF

J gene: TRBJ1-1
D gene: TRBD1
clone size: few
V gene: TRBV27
CDR3 DNA: TGTGCCAGCAGTAAGGGGACAGGGGGGCCTTACACTGAAGCTTTCTTT
CDR3 protein: CASSKGTGGPYTEAFF

J gene: TRBJ1-6
D gene: TRBD1
clone size: few
V gene: TRBV5-6
CDR3 DNA: TGTGCCAGCAGCTGGGGACAGGGACCGAGCTCCTATAATTCACCCCTCCACTTT
CDR3 protein: CASSWGQGPSSYNSPLHF

J gene: TRBJ1-2
D gene: NA
clone size: NA
V gene: TRBV28
CDR3 DNA: TGTGCCAGCGCTGCGACAGTTAACTATGGCTACACCTTC
CDR3 protein: CASAATVNYGYTF

J gene: TRBJ2-1
D gene: NA
clone size: NA
V gene: TRBV6-6
CDR3 DNA: TGTGCCAGCAGGTTTAAGGTTACGGGATACAATGAGCAGTTCTTC
CDR3 protein: CASRFKVTGYNEQFF

J gene: TRBJ2-1
D gene: NA
clone size: NA
V gene: TRBV5-1
CDR3 DNA: TGCGCCAGCAGCTTGGTCGCCGGAGTTGGGGAGCAGTTCTTC
CDR3 protein: CASSLVAGVGEQFF

J gene: TRBJ2-1
D gene: NA
clone size: NA
V gene: TRBV5-1
CDR3 DNA: TGCGCCAGCAGCTTGGGACAGCGAGTTGGGTACAATGAGCAGTTCTTC
CDR3 protein: CASSLGQRVGYNEQFF

J gene: TRBJ1-5
D gene: NA
clone size: NA
V gene: TRBV4-1
CDR3 DNA: TGCGCCAGCAGCCAAGGGGAACAGGGAATCGGCAATCAGCCCCAGCATTTT
CDR3 protein: CASSQGEQGIGNQPQHF

J gene: TRBJ1-1
D gene: NA
clone size: NA
V gene: TRBV7-3
CDR3 DNA: TGTGCCAGCAGCTCGAGCGGACAGACCGAAGCTTTCTTT
CDR3 protein: CASSSSGQTEAFF

J gene: TRBJ1-1
D gene: TRBD1
clone size: NA
V gene: TRBV27
CDR3 DNA: TGTGCCACCAGGACCGGGACAGGGAAATCAGCTTTCTTT
CDR3 protein: CATRTGTGKSAFF

J gene: TRBJ1-2
D gene: NA
clone size: once
V gene: TRBV9
CDR3 DNA: TGTGCCAGCAGCGTATCCCGGGAAAACTATGGCTACACCTTC
CDR3 protein: CASSVSRENYGYTF

J gene: TRBJ2-5
D gene: TRBD1
clone size: NA
V gene: TRBV15
CDR3 DNA: TGTGCCACCAGCCCGGACAGGAACTACCAAGAGACCCAGTACTTC
CDR3 protein: CATSPDRNYQETQYF

J gene: TRBJ1-2
D gene: NA
clone size: NA
V gene: TRBV5-1
CDR3 DNA: TGCGCCAGCAGCCCCGACTTCGGGGGGCTTTTCTATGGCTACACCTTC
CDR3 protein: CASSPDFGGLFYGYTF

J gene: TRBJ2-1
D gene: NA
clone size: NA
V gene: TRBV6-4
CDR3 DNA: TGTGCCAGCAGTGAGTTTTCCGCAGGGAATCCCAATGAGCAGTTCTTC
CDR3 protein: CASSEFSAGNPNEQFF

J gene: TRBJ2-3
D gene: TRBD2
clone size: NA
V gene: TRBV25-1
CDR3 DNA: TGTGCCAGCAGTGATTTTAAAGGACTAGCGGGATTCACAGATACGCAGTATTTT
CDR3 protein: CASSDFKGLAGFTDTQYF